The 20 T cell receptor beta chains reported below all come from one sample, sequenced in a study of cytomegalovirus exposure and HLA in healthy donors. Primers for the PCR totalled 60 Vbeta and 13 Jbeta. Clones were sequenced by immunoSEQ multiplex PCR, and TCRdb holds only the in-frame ones, with some missing. Here the sample spans around 110,000 clones, 79% being singletons. The specimen was PBMCs. Every receptor here comes from a man aged 30 to 39 in good health and CMV-seropositive.

This clone was seen a handful of times. The genes are TRBV28 and TRBJ2-2; maybe TRBD1 (6 bases). V gave up 9 bases and J gave up 0 bases, with 17 bases separating them. CDR3 length: 16 amino acids. Germline values: CDR1 MDHEN, CDR2 SYDVKM. The DNA for the CDR3 is TGTGCCAGTATAACCTCGACAGGAGCGAACACCGGGGAGCTGTTTTTT. Protein product: CASITSTGANTGELFF.

A note on this clone: One end of the junction is discordant with germline, which a read error may explain. The V and J genes are TRBV7-9 and TRBJ2-7, with 13 bases identical to TRBD2. Germline CDR1 is SEHNR and CDR2 is FQNEAQ (reference sequence). CDR3 length equals 16 residues. CDR3 amino acids: CSSSPRTSGSLREQYF. In DNA, the CDR3 is TGTTCCAGCAGCCCTCGGACTAGCGGGAGTCTCAGGGAGCAGTACTTC.

This clone was detected only once. The chain is built from TRBV30 and TRBJ2-2; TRBD2 aligns across 12 bases. The ends lost 0 bases at V and 4 bases at J; junction bases unmatched: 3. Germline assignment: CDR1 GTSNPN and CDR2 SVGIG (reference sequence). This CDR3 comprises 16 residues. The CDR3 DNA is TGTGCCTGGAGTGTTCTAGCGGGGGGGCTCACCGGGGAGCTGTTTTTT. Its translation is CAWSVLAGGLTGELFF.

The gene calls are TRBV5-1 and TRBJ2-7, with 11 bases that match TRBD2. With 2 bases clipped from V and 2 bases from J, the junction kept 3 bases outside the gene matches. Germline lookup yields CDR1 SGHRS and CDR2 YFSETQ. The CDR3 consists of 15 residues. DNA of the CDR3: TGCGCCAGCAGCTTAACTAGCGGGAGTACCTACGAGCAGTACTTC. As protein: CASSLTSGSTYEQYF.

The DNA of the CDR3 is TGTGCCAGCAGCCCGGGACTTTCCGGCTACACCTTC. It codes for CASSPGLSGYTF. The chain is built from TRBV14 and TRBJ1-2, with a possible D match to TRBD1 (5 bases). CDR3 size: 12 residues. CDR1 SGHDN and CDR2 FVKESK come from the germline V gene. The germline V and J ends were trimmed by 4 bases and 8 bases, with 11 bases remaining between them.

The CDR3, as DNA: TGTGGAGTAAAGAGACAGGGGGCGAATGGCTACACCTTC. Encoded protein: CGVKRQGANGYTF. The chain carries TRBV30 and TRBJ1-2; TRBD1 matches at 10 bases. The CDR3 is 13 amino acids. Germline V lookup: CDR1 GTSNPN, CDR2 SVGIG (reference sequence).

This CDR3 is CASSQEVSRGWSQGPGNTIYF. As DNA, the CDR3 is TGCGCCAGCAGCCAAGAGGTGTCCAGAGGGTGGTCACAGGGACCTGGAAACACCATATATTTT. The chain has TRBV4-3 and TRBJ1-3, with a tentative D call TRBD1 (6 bases). Trimming shortened V by 0 bases and J by 2 bases, and 26 bases separated the two germline ends. Germline CDR1 and CDR2: LGHNA and YSLEER. The CDR3 extends over 21 amino acids.

This chain joins TRBV19 and TRBJ2-7; 7 bases agree with TRBD2. After removal of 5 bases from V and 2 bases from J, the junction contained 3 bases not matched to a gene. The CDR3 covers 13 residues. Germline V gene sequence: CDR1 LNHDA, CDR2 SQIVND (reference sequence). DNA for the CDR3: TGTGCCAGTAGTTTTGGACTAGCCTACGAGCAGTACTTC. Protein sequence: CASSFGLAYEQYF.

This clone showed up just a few times. The V call is TRBV2, the J call TRBJ2-1; D is unclear. Germline assignment: CDR1 SNHLY and CDR2 FYNNEI. The CDR3 has 12 residues. The V and J ends lost 3 bases and 4 bases respectively, with 4 bases between them. The CDR3 is CASSDLYNEQFF. The CDR3 bases are TGTGCCAGCAGTGACCTTTACAATGAGCAGTTCTTC.

The chain recombines TRBV7-9 with TRBJ2-1, with 7 positions matching TRBD1. Germline V gene lookup returns CDR1 SEHNR and CDR2 FQNEAQ (reference sequence). Trimming at V came to 4 bases and at J to 4 bases, leaving 7 bases not matched to a gene. This CDR3 spans 15 amino acids. The chain's CDR3 is CASSYYRDSYNEQFF. CDR3 DNA: TGTGCCAGCAGCTACTACAGGGACAGTTACAATGAGCAGTTCTTC.

The chain links TRBV6-1 to TRBJ2-1; TRBD2 is a possible D gene (6 bases). V was trimmed by 8 bases and J by 9 bases, leaving 20 bases between them. The CDR3 totals 14 residues. Germline V gene data show CDR1 as MNHNS and CDR2 as SASEGT. This CDR3 is CASLKRERVGEQFF. In DNA form, the CDR3 reads TGTGCCAGCTTAAAACGGGAGCGGGTGGGTGAGCAGTTCTTC.

This clone showed up just once. The chain combines TRBV18 with TRBJ1-5, with 7 bases aligning to TRBD1. The trim removed 6 bases at V and 6 bases at J, leaving 5 bases unmatched. The CDR3 is made up of 13 amino acids. The germline V gene encodes CDR1 KGHSH and CDR2 LQKENI. The CDR3 is CASSDPGGQPQHF. The DNA of the CDR3 is TGTGCCAGCTCGGACCCAGGGGGTCAGCCCCAGCATTTT.

V gene TRBV4-3 combines with J gene TRBJ1-1; 8 bases fit TRBD1. Germline CDR1 and CDR2: LGHNA and YSLEER. V trimming: 2 bases; J trimming: 5 bases; junction bases outside the gene matches: 7. The CDR3 loop spans 15 amino acids. Here the CDR3 reads CASSQLRQGWTEAFF. CDR3 nucleotides: TGCGCCAGCAGCCAATTAAGACAGGGGTGGACTGAAGCTTTCTTT.

This chain connects TRBV5-1 to TRBJ2-3, with a tentative D call TRBD2 (6 bases). V dropped 0 bases and J dropped 5 bases, with 13 bases sitting between them. This CDR3 is built from 15 residues. CDR1 and CDR2 from the germline V gene are SGHRS and YFSETQ. The CDR3 DNA is TGCGCCAGCAGCTTGGAAGTAGCGGCCAAAGATACGCAGTATTTT. Amino acids: CASSLEVAAKDTQYF.

V gene TRBV9 combines with J gene TRBJ2-3; 7 bases map to TRBD2. The CDR3 runs 14 residues. Germline V lookup: CDR1 SGDLS, CDR2 YYNGEE. The V segment lost 5 bases and the J segment 4 bases; nucleotides outside the gene matches: 7. CDR3 coding DNA: TGTGCCAGCAGTAACGGTGCGGGGGCAGATACGCAGTATTTT. This gives the protein CASSNGAGADTQYF.

The V gene is TRBV6-1, the J gene TRBJ1-3; 8 nucleotides align to TRBD1. The CDR3 extends over 14 amino acids. Germline assignment: CDR1 MNHNS and CDR2 SASEGT. V was clipped by 7 bases and J by 4 bases; unmatched bases: 6. CDR3 nucleotide sequence: TGTGCCAGCATGAAGGACAGGGTCGGAAACACCATATATTTT. Protein sequence: CASMKDRVGNTIYF.

The J gene is TRBJ2-3, the V gene TRBV30; D is unresolved. The V and J ends lost 0 bases and 1 base respectively, with 11 bases between them. Germline V gene data show CDR1 as GTSNPN and CDR2 as SVGIG (reference sequence). The CDR3 has 15 amino acids. In DNA form, the CDR3 reads TGTGCCTGGAGTGTATTAGGCGGAGGCACAGATACGCAGTATTTT. Amino acid sequence: CAWSVLGGGTDTQYF.

This chain links TRBV7-2 with TRBJ1-1; D possibly corresponds to TRBD1 (6 bases). V lost 5 bases, J lost 12 bases, and 19 bases lay in between. This CDR3 comprises 13 residues. Germline CDR1 is SGHTA and CDR2 is FQGNSA. In nucleotides, the CDR3 is TGTGCCAGCAGCAACACCCGGGACACCGAAACTTTCTTT. Its protein product is CASSNTRDTETFF.

In its sample, this clone was seen a few times. This chain uses TRBV5-1 with TRBJ2-6, with D unclear. Per germline, CDR1 SGHRS and CDR2 YFSETQ. The V gene lost 7 bases and the J gene lost 0 bases, with 14 bases spanning the gap. This CDR3 has 16 amino acids. CDR3 residues: CASDTAAHSGANVLTF. The CDR3 DNA follows: TGCGCCAGCGATACGGCGGCCCACTCTGGGGCCAACGTCCTGACTTTC.

The rearrangement links TRBV6-4 to TRBJ2-2; D unresolved. CDR1 is MRHNA, CDR2 SNTAGT, per germline. The CDR3 is 15 residues long. V was shortened by 3 bases and J by 1 base, with 9 bases between the two germline ends. The chain's CDR3 is CASSDITVNTGELFF. CDR3 coding DNA: TGTGCCAGCAGTGATATTACAGTGAACACCGGGGAGCTGTTTTTT.